The clone carrying this TCR beta chain appeared a few times. Its antigen is currently unknown. The V gene lost 5 bases and the J gene lost 1 base, with 10 bases spanning the gap. This CDR3 region has 14 residues. Germline CDR1 MNHEY, CDR2 SMNVEV (reference sequence). CDR3 regions were amplified by Arm-PCR using iRepertoire HTBI primers to build TCR beta libraries. In TCRdb, the multiplex PCR reads were re-called with MiXCR into one record per CDR3 protein. The table records a few hundred thousand distinct CDR3 sequences, roughly 15% of them present only once. The data were taken from a study of regulatory T cells in long-lasting Graves disease. Overall study results and limits: TRBV28, TRBJ1-2 and TRBJ2-5 were favored in persistent disease.

Regarding time point: newly diagnosed GD, antithyroid drugs for less than 3 months. Researchers made the TCR library from RNA that was extracted from PBMCs. The same data also went into a second study, on T cells in Graves' hyperthyroidism and ophthalmopathy. As that study records: The TCR CDR3 was amplified in a first-round RT-PCR using the HTBI primer set.

Sequencing used peripheral blood mononuclear cells (PBMCs), obtained at new diagnosis, from a patient treated with antithyroid drugs. This chain uses TRBV27 with TRBJ2-3; D uncertain. This clonotype originated in a woman aged 18 to 35 with Graves disease. As DNA, the CDR3 is TGTGCCAGCAGTCTGAGAAGTCGCACAGATACGCAGTATTTT. Amino acid sequence: CASSLRSRTDTQYF.